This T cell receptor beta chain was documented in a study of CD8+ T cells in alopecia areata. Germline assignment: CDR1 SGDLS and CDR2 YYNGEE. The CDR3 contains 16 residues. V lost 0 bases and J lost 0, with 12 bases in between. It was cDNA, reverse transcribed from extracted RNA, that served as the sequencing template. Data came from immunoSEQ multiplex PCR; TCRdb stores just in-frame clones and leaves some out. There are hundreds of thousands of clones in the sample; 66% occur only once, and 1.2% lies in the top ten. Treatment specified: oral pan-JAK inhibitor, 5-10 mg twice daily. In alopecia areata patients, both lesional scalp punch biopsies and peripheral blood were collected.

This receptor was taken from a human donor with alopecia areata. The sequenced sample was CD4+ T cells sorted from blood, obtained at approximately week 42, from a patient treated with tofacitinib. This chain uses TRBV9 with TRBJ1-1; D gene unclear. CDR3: CASSVEVNIMNTEAFF. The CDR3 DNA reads TGTGCCAGCAGCGTAGAAGTCAACATCATGAACACTGAAGCTTTCTTT.